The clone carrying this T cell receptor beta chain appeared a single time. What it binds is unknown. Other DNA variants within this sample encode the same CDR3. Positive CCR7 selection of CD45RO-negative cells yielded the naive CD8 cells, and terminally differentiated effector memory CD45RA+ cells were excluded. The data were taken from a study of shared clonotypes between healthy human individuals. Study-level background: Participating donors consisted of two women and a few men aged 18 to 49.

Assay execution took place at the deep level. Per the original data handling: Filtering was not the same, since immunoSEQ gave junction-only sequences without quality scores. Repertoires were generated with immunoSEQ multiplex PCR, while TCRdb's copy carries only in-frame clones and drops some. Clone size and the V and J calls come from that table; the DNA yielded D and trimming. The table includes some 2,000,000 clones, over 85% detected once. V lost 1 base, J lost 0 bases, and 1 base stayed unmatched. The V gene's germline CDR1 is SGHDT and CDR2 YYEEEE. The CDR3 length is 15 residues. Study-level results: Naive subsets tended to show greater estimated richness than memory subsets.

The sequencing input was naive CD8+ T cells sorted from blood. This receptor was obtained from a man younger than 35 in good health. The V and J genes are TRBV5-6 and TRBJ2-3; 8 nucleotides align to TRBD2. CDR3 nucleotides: TGTGCCAGCAGCTTGTTAGCGGGGAGCACAGATACGCAGTATTTT. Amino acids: CASSLLAGSTDTQYF.